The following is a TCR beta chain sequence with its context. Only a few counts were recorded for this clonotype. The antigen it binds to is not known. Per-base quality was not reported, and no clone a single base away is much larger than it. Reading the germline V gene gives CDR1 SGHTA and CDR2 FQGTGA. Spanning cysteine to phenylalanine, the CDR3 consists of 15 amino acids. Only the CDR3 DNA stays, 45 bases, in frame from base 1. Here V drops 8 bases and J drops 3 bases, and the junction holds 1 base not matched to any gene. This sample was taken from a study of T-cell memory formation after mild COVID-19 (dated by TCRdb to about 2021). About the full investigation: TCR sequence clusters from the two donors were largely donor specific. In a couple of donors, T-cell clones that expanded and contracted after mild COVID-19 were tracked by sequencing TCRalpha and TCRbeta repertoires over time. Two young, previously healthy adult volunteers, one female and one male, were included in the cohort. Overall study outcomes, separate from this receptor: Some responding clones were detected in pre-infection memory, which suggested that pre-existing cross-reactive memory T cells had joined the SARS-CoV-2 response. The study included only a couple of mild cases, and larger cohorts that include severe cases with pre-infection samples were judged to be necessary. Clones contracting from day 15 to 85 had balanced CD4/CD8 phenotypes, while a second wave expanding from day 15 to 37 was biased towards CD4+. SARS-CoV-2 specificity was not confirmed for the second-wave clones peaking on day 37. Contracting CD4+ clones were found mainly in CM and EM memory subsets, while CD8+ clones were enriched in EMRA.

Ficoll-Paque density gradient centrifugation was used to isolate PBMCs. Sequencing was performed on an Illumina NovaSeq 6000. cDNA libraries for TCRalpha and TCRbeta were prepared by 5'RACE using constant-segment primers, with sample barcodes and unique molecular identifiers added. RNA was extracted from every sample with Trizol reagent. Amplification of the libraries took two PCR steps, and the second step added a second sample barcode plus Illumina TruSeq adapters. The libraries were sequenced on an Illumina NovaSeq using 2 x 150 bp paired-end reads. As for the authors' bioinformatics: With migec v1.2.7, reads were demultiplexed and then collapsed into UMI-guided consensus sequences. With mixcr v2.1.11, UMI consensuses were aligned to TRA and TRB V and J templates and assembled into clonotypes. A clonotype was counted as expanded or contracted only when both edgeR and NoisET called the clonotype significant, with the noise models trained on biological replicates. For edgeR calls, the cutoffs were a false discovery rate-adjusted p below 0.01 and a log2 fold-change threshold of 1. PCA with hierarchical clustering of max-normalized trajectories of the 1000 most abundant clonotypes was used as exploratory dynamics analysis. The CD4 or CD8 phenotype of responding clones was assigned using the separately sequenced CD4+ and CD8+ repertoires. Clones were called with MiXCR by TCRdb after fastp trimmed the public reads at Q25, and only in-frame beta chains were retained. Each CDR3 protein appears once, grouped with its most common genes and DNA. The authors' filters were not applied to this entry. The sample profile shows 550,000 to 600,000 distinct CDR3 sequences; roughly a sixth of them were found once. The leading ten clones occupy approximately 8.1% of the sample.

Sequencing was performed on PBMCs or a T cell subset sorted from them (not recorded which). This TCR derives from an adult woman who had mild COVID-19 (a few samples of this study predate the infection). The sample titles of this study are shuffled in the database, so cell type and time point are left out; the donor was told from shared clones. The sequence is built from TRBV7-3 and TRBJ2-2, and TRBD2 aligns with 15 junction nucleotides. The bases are TGTGCCAGCGGACTAGCGGGAGGGGACACCGGGGAGCTGTTTTTT. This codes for CASGLAGGDTGELFF.